Below, 20 T cell receptor beta chains from the same sample are listed, as sequenced in a study of neurological immune-mediated disorders. TCRdb independently ran MiXCR on the 5' RACE reads; one entry per CDR3 protein. This table has over 60,000 distinct CDR3 sequences, roughly 5.6% appearing once. The sample taken for sequencing was PBMCs. The receptors shown here come from a woman under 40 with multiple sclerosis.

This clonotype was seen ten or more times. This chain links TRBV20-1 with TRBJ2-1; the D gene is possibly TRBD2 (6 bases). V dropped 0 bases and J dropped 0 bases, with 15 bases sitting between them. This CDR3 region has 17 residues. Germline V gene data show CDR1 as DFQATT and CDR2 as SNEGSKA (reference sequence). CDR3: CSARDRSGGGSYNEQFF. CDR3 sequence (DNA): TGCAGTGCTAGAGATCGTTCCGGGGGTGGCTCCTACAATGAGCAGTTCTTC.

This clonotype occurred many times. The chain recombines TRBV29-1 with TRBJ2-3; D is perhaps TRBD1 or TRBD2 (5 bases each). Trimming cost V 1 base and J 6 bases, with 20 bases left between them. Looked up from germline, CDR1 is SQVTM and CDR2 is ANQGSEA. The CDR3 totals 16 residues. The CDR3 loop reads CSVEVARGVWRDTQYF. CDR3 DNA: TGCAGCGTTGAAGTGGCCCGGGGCGTTTGGCGCGATACGCAGTATTTT.

This clonotype has at least ten counts. The chain employs TRBV20-1 and TRBJ2-3; D is undetermined. CDR1 DFQATT and CDR2 SNEGSKA come from the germline V gene (reference sequence). V shed 0 bases and J shed 0 bases, with 10 bases lying between them. The CDR3 covers 15 residues. The CDR3 sequence is CSARDRVTSTDTQYF. The CDR3 region has the DNA TGCAGTGCTAGAGATCGGGTCACCAGCACAGATACGCAGTATTTT.

The CDR3 DNA is TGTGCCAGCAGCCCCGGGACTAGCGGGGGGGAGACCCAGTACTTC. As protein: CASSPGTSGGETQYF. The chain joins TRBV9 to TRBJ2-5; 15 nucleotides line up with TRBD2. The germline V gene has CDR1 SGDLS and CDR2 YYNGEE. V dropped 4 bases and J dropped 5; count of bases not matched to a gene: 3. The CDR3 is 15 residues long. Looking up the rest from reference TRBV9 and TRBJ2-5 gives the full variable domain: DSGVTQTPKHLITATGQRVTLRCSPRSGDLSVYWYQQSLDQGLQFLIQYYNGEERAKGNILERFSAQQFPDLHSELNLSSLELGDSALYFCASSPGTSGGETQYFGPGTRLLVL.

This clonotype was picked up a small number of times. The J gene is TRBJ2-3, the V gene TRBV12-3 or TRBV12-4; 12 bases line up with TRBD2. Trimming at V came to 5 bases and at J to 1 base, leaving 4 bases not matched to a gene. The CDR3 covers 16 residues. The CDR3 reads CASSPRLAGGTDTQYF. CDR3 sequence (DNA): TGTGCCAGCAGTCCTAGACTAGCGGGGGGCACAGATACGCAGTATTTT.

This clonotype was observed at least ten times. At one of its ends the junction is not consistent with the germline gene, which may arise from a read error. V and J are TRBV4-1 and TRBJ1-6, with 9 bases lining up with TRBD1. Germline CDR1 MGHRA, CDR2 YSYEKL. The CDR3 runs to 15 residues. The CDR3 DNA reads TGCGCCAGCAGCCAACCCCGGGACAGGGTCTCACCCCTCAACTTT. Amino acid sequence: CASSQPRDRVSPLNF.

This clonotype was observed at least ten times. The CDR3 here is CASSPTPSKNTEAFF. The CDR3 coding sequence is TGTGCCAGCAGCCCTACGCCATCAAAGAACACTGAAGCTTTCTTT. V and J are TRBV4-2 and TRBJ1-1; D is ambiguous. V lost 4 bases, J lost 1 base, and 13 bases lay in between. The CDR3 runs to 15 residues. Germline-derived CDR1 and CDR2 are LGHNA and YNFKEQ.

In this sample, this clonotype turned up many times. The CDR3, as DNA: TGCGCCAGCAGCTTGATGTCAGGCGAGACCCAGTACTTC. Translation: CASSLMSGETQYF. The J gene is TRBJ2-5, the V gene TRBV5-1; no definite D call. The germline V and J ends were trimmed by 1 base and 5 bases, with 9 bases remaining between them. This CDR3 is 13 amino acids long. Germline CDR1 is SGHRS and CDR2 is YFSETQ.

The table lists this clonotype with many counts. The chain recombines TRBV12-3 or TRBV12-4 with TRBJ2-2; D call uncertain. V was shortened by 5 bases and J by 4 bases, with 5 bases between the two germline ends. This CDR3 spans 12 amino acids. The CDR3 spells CASSTPTGELFF. CDR3 bases: TGTGCCAGCAGTACACCCACCGGGGAGCTGTTTTTT.

At least ten counts were recorded for this clonotype. V and J are TRBV12-3 or TRBV12-4 and TRBJ1-2; 7 bases match TRBD1. The CDR3 is made up of 16 amino acids. The V segment lost 6 bases and the J segment 8 bases; nucleotides outside the gene matches: 18. The CDR3 loop is CASSPERDSRSEGYTF. CDR3 nucleotides: TGTGCCAGCAGCCCCGAACGGGACAGCCGCTCTGAGGGCTACACCTTC.

This clonotype was seen many times. The genes are TRBV10-1 and TRBJ2-5, with 15 nucleotides matching TRBD2. CDR3 length: 19 amino acids. The V gene's germline CDR1 is WNHNN and CDR2 SYGVQD (reference sequence). The J segment lost 2 bases and the V segment lost 3 bases, leaving 10 bases of the junction unmatched. The CDR3 nucleotides are TGCGCCAGCAGTGAAGGGACTAGCGGGGGGCTCAAACTTCAAGAGACCCAGTACTTC. Amino acid sequence: CASSEGTSGGLKLQETQYF.

This clonotype was recorded many times. The chain recombines TRBV20-1 with TRBJ2-2, with no clear D. In germline, CDR1 is DFQATT, CDR2 SNEGSKA (reference sequence). V was shortened by 2 bases and J by 1 base, with 11 bases between the two germline ends. The CDR3 has 15 amino acids. CDR3 DNA: TGCAGTGCTAGACCACAGCCAGGGAACACCGGGGAGCTGTTTTTT. Translating it yields CSARPQPGNTGELFF.

This clonotype was detected many times. The chain recombines TRBV15 with TRBJ2-1; D is unresolved. The CDR3 has 14 amino acids. Trimming took 1 base from V and 5 from J, leaving 9 bases between them. CDR1 is LNHNV, CDR2 YYDKDF, per germline (reference sequence). This CDR3 is CATSRVPSNNEQFF. CDR3 coding DNA: TGTGCCACCAGCAGAGTCCCATCAAACAATGAGCAGTTCTTC.

This clonotype was recorded at least ten times. The genes are TRBV5-1 and TRBJ2-1, with D unclear. CDR3 length equals 13 residues. Germline CDR1 is SGHRS and CDR2 is YFSETQ. With 0 bases removed from V and 10 bases from J, the gap between germline ends came to 11 bases. CDR3 sequence (DNA): TGCGCCAGCAGCTTGGAATGGTCTGGAGAGCAGTTCTTC. It codes for CASSLEWSGEQFF.

Only a few counts were recorded for this clonotype. The V gene is TRBV3-1, the J gene TRBJ2-7; D gene uncertain. Trimming stripped 10 bases from V and 0 bases from J, with 13 bases between. Germline assignment: CDR1 LGHDT and CDR2 YNNKEL (reference sequence). This CDR3 is built from 13 residues. This CDR3 reads CATAPTDSYEQYF. The CDR3 DNA is TGTGCCACCGCGCCCACGGACTCCTACGAGCAGTACTTC.

The chain links TRBV20-1 to TRBJ2-7, with D perhaps TRBD1 or TRBD2 (5 bases each). The CDR3 is 13 amino acids. Trimming removed 5 bases at V and 4 bases at J, with 15 bases between. Germline V CDR1 and CDR2: DFQATT, SNEGSKA (reference sequence). The CDR3 loop reads CSAVGESGYEQYF. CDR3 bases: TGCAGTGCTGTGGGGGAATCAGGTTACGAGCAGTACTTC.

This clonotype has a count of ten or more. The chain uses TRBV5-5 and TRBJ2-7, with a possible D match to TRBD2 (6 bases). The CDR3 runs 12 residues. Trimming cost V 3 bases and J 4 bases, with 8 bases left between them. Germline CDR1 SGHKS, CDR2 YYEKEE (reference sequence). CDR3 bases: TGTGCCAGCAGCTCCGCGGGGTACGAGCAGTACTTC. Its translation: CASSSAGYEQYF.

Points on this clonotype: It may be a read error: a sequence one base away is much more abundant. This rearrangement joins TRBV7-3 to TRBJ1-3; 8 bases fit TRBD1. The CDR3 spans 15 residues. Germline values: CDR1 SGHTA, CDR2 FQGTGA. CDR3 bases: TGTGCCAGCAGCATCGGGACAGGCTCTGGAAAAACCATATATTTT. As protein: CASSIGTGSGKTIYF.

The genes are TRBV6-6 and TRBJ2-2; D is ambiguous. There are 13 residues in the CDR3. Trimming took off 2 bases at V and 1 base at J, with 2 bases between the two ends. Per germline, CDR1 MNHNY and CDR2 SVGAGI (reference sequence). This chain's CDR3 is CASSYKNTGELFF. The CDR3 DNA reads TGTGCCAGCAGTTACAAGAACACCGGGGAGCTGTTTTTT.

The chain has TRBV20-1 and TRBJ2-7; D may be TRBD1 or TRBD2 (5 bases each). V was trimmed by 0 bases and J by 8 bases, leaving 23 bases between them. Germline CDR1 is DFQATT and CDR2 is SNEGSKA (reference sequence). The CDR3 is 16 residues long. CDR3 protein: CSARDVTGNPWGKQYF. CDR3 DNA sequence: TGCAGTGCTAGAGACGTAACGGGGAATCCCTGGGGCAAGCAGTACTTC.